The rows below give T cell receptor beta chains drawn from one sample of a study of blood T cell repertoires in COVID-19. Clones were sequenced by immunoSEQ multiplex PCR, and TCRdb holds only the in-frame ones, with some missing. The data show hundreds of thousands of clones, around 86% seen once. Sequencing was performed on peripheral blood. Receptors originate from a woman in her sixties who had recovered from COVID-19. The CDR3 runs from the conserved cysteine through the conserved F or W. Fields, in order: J gene, clone size, D gene, V gene, CDR3 protein, CDR3 DNA. D genes are given only for firm matches. Rows may omit the clone size; those that give it use once, few, many or a size class.

TRBJ1-2 - TRBD1 TRBV9 CASSVRGGSGSYTF TGTGCCAGCAGCGTACGAGGGGGCTCTGGGAGCTACACCTTC
TRBJ1-4 - - TRBV5-4 CASSLVGGGNEKLFF TGTGCCAGCAGCTTGGTGGGGGGGGGTAATGAAAAACTGTTTTTT
TRBJ2-7 - - TRBV29-1 CSVTGGRQPSYEQYF TGCAGCGTTACCGGGGGGCGGCAACCCTCCTACGAGCAGTACTTC
TRBJ1-2 - - TRBV15 CATSRDAGWAPLF TGTGCCACCAGCAGAGATGCGGGGTGGGCGCCTCTATTC
TRBJ1-1 - - TRBV5-1 CASSLLLNTEAFF TGCGCCAGCAGCTTGTTATTGAACACTGAAGCTTTCTTT
TRBJ1-4 - - TRBV21-1 CASSKAQTGRNEKLFF TGTGCCAGCAGCAAAGCCCAGACAGGCCGTAATGAAAAACTGTTTTTT
TRBJ2-6 - - TRBV18 CASSPPGGPGANVLTF TGTGCCAGCTCACCACCGGGGGGACCTGGGGCCAACGTCCTGACTTTC
TRBJ2-6 - - TRBV7-2 CASSLSSRGTGANVLTF TGTGCCAGCAGCCTATCCTCCCGCGGGACCGGGGCCAACGTCCTGACTTTC
TRBJ1-5 few TRBD1 TRBV19 CASGDRSPSPRHF TGTGCCAGTGGGGACAGGTCCCCGTCACCCAGGCATTTT
TRBJ1-1 - - TRBV7-9 CASSLNSGNTEAFF TGTGCCAGCAGCTTAAACTCAGGGAACACTGAAGCTTTCTTT
TRBJ1-4 - - TRBV5-4 CASSGGRAGRDEKLFF TGTGCCAGCAGCGGAGGGAGGGCAGGGAGGGATGAAAAACTGTTTTTT
TRBJ2-5 - - TRBV7-7 CASSLGAGKETQYF TGTGCTAGCAGCTTAGGGGCAGGAAAAGAGACCCAGTACTTC
TRBJ2-7 - - TRBV6-5 CASSYSGVYEQYF TGTGCCAGCAGTTACTCGGGCGTGTACGAGCAGTACTTC
TRBJ1-1 - - TRBV4-3 CASSQEIGDGAFF TGCGCCAGCAGCCAAGAGATAGGAGATGGGGCTTTCTTT
TRBJ2-7 - TRBD2 TRBV7-2 CASSFNSGGHEQYF TGTGCCAGCAGCTTCAATAGCGGGGGCCACGAGCAGTACTTC
TRBJ2-1 - - TRBV4-1 CASSQVTRSYNEQFF TGCGCCAGCAGCCAAGTGACACGCTCCTACAATGAGCAGTTCTTC
TRBJ2-3 once - TRBV9 CASSVGSGVATYTQYF TGTGCCAGCAGCGTAGGCTCGGGGGTTGCCACATATACGCAGTATTTT
TRBJ2-2 - TRBD1 TRBV9 CASSEGPGQGAAGELFF TGTGCCAGCAGCGAGGGACCGGGACAGGGGGCTGCCGGGGAGCTGTTTTTT
TRBJ2-1 - TRBD2 TRBV5-8 CASSLQVLAGGPYNEQFF TGTGCCAGCAGCTTGCAAGTGCTAGCGGGGGGTCCGTACAATGAGCAGTTCTTC
TRBJ2-5 - TRBD2 TRBV18 CASSHSLPGLAPETQYF TGTGCCAGCTCACACAGTTTACCGGGACTAGCTCCAGAGACCCAGTACTTC
TRBJ2-7 - TRBD1 TRBV27 CASSLNRGQGEQYF TGTGCCAGCTCTCTCAACAGGGGGCAGGGCGAGCAGTACTTC
TRBJ1-1 - TRBD1 TRBV29-1 CSVITDRGEAFF TGCAGCGTTATTACGGACAGGGGCGAAGCTTTCTTT
TRBJ1-5 - - TRBV6-2/TRBV6-3 CASSYRGSNQPQHF TGTGCCAGCAGTTACAGGGGTAGCAATCAGCCCCAGCATTTT
TRBJ2-4 - TRBD2 TRBV5-6 CASTDGRLAKNIQYF TGTGCCAGCACCGACGGGAGGTTAGCCAAAAACATTCAGTACTTC
TRBJ1-1 once - TRBV7-2 CASSGSERQRSGAFF TGTGCCAGCAGCGGTTCGGAACGACAAAGGTCCGGAGCTTTCTTT
TRBJ2-2 - - TRBV3-1/TRBV3-2 CASSHLGELFF TGTGCCAGCAGCCATCTCGGGGAGCTGTTTTTT
TRBJ2-7 - TRBD2 TRBV3-1/TRBV3-2 CASSQALAGYEQYF TGTGCCAGCAGCCAAGCACTAGCGGGGTACGAGCAGTACTTC
TRBJ2-4 once TRBD2 TRBV7-2 CASSKGPGLAGGKNIQYF TGTGCCAGCAGCAAGGGGCCGGGACTAGCGGGGGGTAAAAACATTCAGTACTTC
TRBJ2-3 - TRBD2 TRBV5-4 CASSFRLAGGLTDTQYF TGTGCCAGCAGCTTCAGACTAGCGGGGGGCCTCACAGATACGCAGTATTTT
TRBJ2-2 - TRBD1 TRBV2 CASSGQGTGELFF TGTGCCAGCAGTGGACAGGGGACCGGGGAGCTGTTTTTT
TRBJ2-5 few TRBD1 TRBV6-5 CASSPGQGTKTQYF TGTGCCAGCAGCCCGGGACAGGGTACTAAGACCCAGTACTTC
TRBJ2-2 - TRBD2 TRBV7-2 CASSHYLAGGLRELFF TGTGCCAGCAGCCACTACTTAGCGGGGGGGCTAAGGGAGCTGTTTTTT
TRBJ1-5 many TRBD1 TRBV6-1 CASSEEGQGFQPQHF TGTGCCAGCAGTGAAGAGGGACAGGGGTTCCAGCCCCAGCATTTT
TRBJ2-1 - TRBD2 TRBV19 CASSSSRTSREQFF TGTGCCAGTAGCAGCTCCAGGACTAGTCGCGAGCAGTTCTTC
TRBJ2-3 - TRBD2 TRBV5-1 CASSTEGTSGIDTQYF TGCGCCAGCAGCACGGAGGGGACTAGCGGGATAGATACGCAGTATTTT
TRBJ2-5 once - TRBV7-7 CASSLARGSETQYF TGTGCTAGCAGCTTAGCCAGGGGATCGGAGACCCAGTACTTC
TRBJ2-3 - - TRBV5-1 CASSAGQITDTQYF TGCGCCAGCAGCGCCGGACAGATCACAGATACGCAGTATTTT
TRBJ2-7 - - TRBV7-3 CASSLSPGSHYEQYF TGTGCCAGCAGCTTATCTCCAGGATCCCACTACGAGCAGTACTTC
TRBJ2-1 - - TRBV3-1/TRBV3-2 CASSLTGYNEQFF TGTGCCAGCAGCCTCACAGGGTACAATGAGCAGTTCTTC
TRBJ2-7 - TRBD1 TRBV5-1 CASSPRQGAYEQYF TGCGCCAGCAGCCCCAGACAGGGGGCGTACGAGCAGTACTTC
TRBJ1-4 - - TRBV5-1 CASSPRSQSNEKLFF TGCGCCAGCAGCCCAAGATCCCAGTCTAATGAAAAACTGTTTTTT
TRBJ2-3 - - TRBV5-1 CASGRGLEATDTQYF TGCGCCAGCGGGCGGGGGCTCGAAGCCACAGATACGCAGTATTTT
TRBJ2-3 - TRBD1 TRBV4-3 CASSLKGQGQPTQYF TGCGCCAGCAGCCTGAAGGGACAGGGGCAACCCACGCAGTATTTT
TRBJ2-1 once - TRBV7-8 CASSTRRRLGHEQFF TGTGCCAGCAGCACCCGACGGAGACTGGGGCATGAGCAGTTCTTC
TRBJ1-4 - - TRBV5-1 CASSLVALGANEKLFF TGCGCCAGCAGCTTGGTAGCTCTCGGGGCTAATGAAAAACTGTTTTTT
TRBJ1-4 - TRBD1 TRBV5-1 CASSLGQGNEKLFF TGCGCCAGCAGCTTGGGACAGGGTAATGAAAAACTGTTTTTT
TRBJ2-2 - TRBD2 TRBV5-1 CASSPGLAGLTGELFF TGCGCCAGCAGCCCGGGACTAGCGGGGCTCACCGGGGAGCTGTTTTTT
TRBJ2-2 - TRBD2 TRBV5-1 CASSLKVRLAGEGGELFF TGCGCCAGCAGCTTGAAGGTGCGACTAGCGGGTGAAGGTGGGGAGCTGTTTTTT
TRBJ1-2 - TRBD1 TRBV9 CASSAPGTVNYGYTF TGTGCCAGCAGCGCCCCCGGGACAGTGAACTATGGCTACACCTTC
TRBJ2-7 - TRBD1 TRBV3-1/TRBV3-2 CASSQVGQGASEQYF TGTGCCAGCAGCCAAGTTGGTCAGGGGGCGTCCGAGCAGTACTTC